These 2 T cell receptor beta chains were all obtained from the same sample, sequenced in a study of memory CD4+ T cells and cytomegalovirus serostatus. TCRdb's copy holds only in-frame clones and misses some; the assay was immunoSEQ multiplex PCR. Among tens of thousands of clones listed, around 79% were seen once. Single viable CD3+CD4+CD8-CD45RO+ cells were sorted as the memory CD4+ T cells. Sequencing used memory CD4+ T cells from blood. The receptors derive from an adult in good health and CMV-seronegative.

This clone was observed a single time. The CDR3 bases are TGCGCCAGCAGCCAAGCGTTAGTGGCAGATACGCAGTATTTT. It encodes CASSQALVADTQYF. The rearrangement links TRBV4-1 to TRBJ2-3; D uncertain. The V end was cut by 1 base, the J end by 4 bases, with 9 bases between. Germline loops: CDR1 MGHRA, CDR2 YSYEKL. CDR3 length equals 14 residues.

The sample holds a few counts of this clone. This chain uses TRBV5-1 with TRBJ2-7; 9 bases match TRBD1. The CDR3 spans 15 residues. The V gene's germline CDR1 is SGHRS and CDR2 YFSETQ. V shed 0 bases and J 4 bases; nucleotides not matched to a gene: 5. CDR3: CASSLGGTGNYEQYF. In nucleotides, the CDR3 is TGCGCCAGCAGCTTGGGTGGGACAGGGAATTACGAGCAGTACTTC.